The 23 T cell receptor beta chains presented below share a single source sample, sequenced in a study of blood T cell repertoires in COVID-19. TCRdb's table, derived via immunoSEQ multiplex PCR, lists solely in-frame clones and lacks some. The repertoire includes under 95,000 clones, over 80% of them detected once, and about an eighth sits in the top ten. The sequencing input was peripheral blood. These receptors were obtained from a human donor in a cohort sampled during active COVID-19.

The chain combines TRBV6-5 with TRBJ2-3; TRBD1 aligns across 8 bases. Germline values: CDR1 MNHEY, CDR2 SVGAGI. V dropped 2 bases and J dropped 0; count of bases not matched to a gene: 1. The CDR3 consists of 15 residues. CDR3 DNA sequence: TGTGCCAGCAGTTACGGGACAGGCAGCACAGATACGCAGTATTTT. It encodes CASSYGTGSTDTQYF.

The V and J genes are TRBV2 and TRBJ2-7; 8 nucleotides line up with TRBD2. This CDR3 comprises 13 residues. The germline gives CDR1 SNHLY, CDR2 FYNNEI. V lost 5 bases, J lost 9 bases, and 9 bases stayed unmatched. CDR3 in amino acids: CASSPGLGNLQYF. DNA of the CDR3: TGTGCCAGCAGTCCGGGACTAGGGAATCTGCAGTACTTC.

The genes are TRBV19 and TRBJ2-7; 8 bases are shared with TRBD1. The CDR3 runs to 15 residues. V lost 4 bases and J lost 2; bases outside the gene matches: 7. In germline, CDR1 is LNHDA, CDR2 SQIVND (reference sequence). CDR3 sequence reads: CASSSGGTGAYEQYF. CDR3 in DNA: TGTGCCAGTAGTAGTGGTGGGACAGGAGCCTACGAGCAGTACTTC. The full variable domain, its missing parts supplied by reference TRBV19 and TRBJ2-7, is DGGITQSPKYLFRKEGQNVTLSCEQNLNHDAMYWYRQDPGQGLRLIYYSQIVNDFQKGDIAEGYSVSREKKESFPLTVTSAQKNPTAFYLCASSSGGTGAYEQYFGPGTRLTVT.

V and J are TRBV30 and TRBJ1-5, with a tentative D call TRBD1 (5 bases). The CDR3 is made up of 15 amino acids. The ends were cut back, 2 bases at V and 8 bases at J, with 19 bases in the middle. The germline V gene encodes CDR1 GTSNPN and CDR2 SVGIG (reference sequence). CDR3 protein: CAWSTGSLKGEPQHF. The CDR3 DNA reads TGTGCCTGGAGTACTGGCTCACTAAAAGGGGAGCCCCAGCATTTT.

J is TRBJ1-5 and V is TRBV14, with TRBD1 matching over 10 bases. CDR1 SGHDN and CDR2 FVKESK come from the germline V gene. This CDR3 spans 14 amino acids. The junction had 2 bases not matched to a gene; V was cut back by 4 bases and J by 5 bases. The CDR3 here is CASSRTGGHQPQHF. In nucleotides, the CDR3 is TGTGCCAGCAGCCGGACAGGGGGACATCAGCCCCAGCATTTT.

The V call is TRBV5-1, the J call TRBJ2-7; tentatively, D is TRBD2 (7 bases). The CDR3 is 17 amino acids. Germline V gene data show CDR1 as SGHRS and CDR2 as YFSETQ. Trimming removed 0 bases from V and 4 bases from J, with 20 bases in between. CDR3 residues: CASSLVGRGVLRYEQYF. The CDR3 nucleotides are TGCGCCAGCAGCTTGGTAGGGAGGGGGGTGTTGAGATACGAGCAGTACTTC.

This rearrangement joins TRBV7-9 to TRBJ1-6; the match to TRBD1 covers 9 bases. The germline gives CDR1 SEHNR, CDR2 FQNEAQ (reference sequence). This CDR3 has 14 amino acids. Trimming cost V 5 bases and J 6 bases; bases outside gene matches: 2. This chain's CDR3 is CASSGTGPNSPLHF. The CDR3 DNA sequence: TGTGCCAGCAGCGGGACAGGGCCTAATTCACCCCTCCACTTT.

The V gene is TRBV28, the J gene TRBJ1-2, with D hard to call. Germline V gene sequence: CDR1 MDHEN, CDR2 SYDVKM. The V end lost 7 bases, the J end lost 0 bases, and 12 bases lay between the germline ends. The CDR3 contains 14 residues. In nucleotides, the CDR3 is TGTGCCAGCACCGGAGGCCTATCTAACTATGGCTACACCTTC. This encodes CASTGGLSNYGYTF.

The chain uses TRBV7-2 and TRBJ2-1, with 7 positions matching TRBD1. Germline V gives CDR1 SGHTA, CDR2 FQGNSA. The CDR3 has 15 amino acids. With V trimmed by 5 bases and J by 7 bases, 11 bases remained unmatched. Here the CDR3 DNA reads TGTGCCAGCAGCCGTCGGGGTACAGGGGAGAATGAGCAGTTCTTC. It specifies CASSRRGTGENEQFF.

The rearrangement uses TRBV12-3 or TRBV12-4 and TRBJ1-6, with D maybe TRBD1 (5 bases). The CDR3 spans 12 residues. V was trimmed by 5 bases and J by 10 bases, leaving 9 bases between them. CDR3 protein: CASSVQVSPLHF. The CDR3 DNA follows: TGTGCCAGCAGTGTACAGGTGTCACCCCTCCACTTT.

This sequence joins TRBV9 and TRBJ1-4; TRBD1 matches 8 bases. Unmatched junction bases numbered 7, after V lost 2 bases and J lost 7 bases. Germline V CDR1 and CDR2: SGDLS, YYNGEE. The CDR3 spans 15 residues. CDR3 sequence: CASSVLGQGSEKLFF. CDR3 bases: TGTGCCAGCAGCGTCCTCGGACAGGGTAGTGAAAAACTGTTTTTT.

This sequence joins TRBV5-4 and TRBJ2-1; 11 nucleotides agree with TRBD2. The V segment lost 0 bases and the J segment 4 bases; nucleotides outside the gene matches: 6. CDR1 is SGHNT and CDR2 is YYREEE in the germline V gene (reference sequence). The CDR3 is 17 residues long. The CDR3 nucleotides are TGTGCCAGCAGCTTGGCCGGGACTAGCGGTTTATACAATGAGCAGTTCTTC. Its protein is CASSLAGTSGLYNEQFF. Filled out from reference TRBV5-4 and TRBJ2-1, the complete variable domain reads ETGVTQSPTHLIKTRGQQVTLRCSSQSGHNTVSWYQQALGQGPQFIFQYYREEENGRGNFPPRFSGLQFPNYSSELNVNALELDDSALYLCASSLAGTSGLYNEQFFGPGTRLTVL.

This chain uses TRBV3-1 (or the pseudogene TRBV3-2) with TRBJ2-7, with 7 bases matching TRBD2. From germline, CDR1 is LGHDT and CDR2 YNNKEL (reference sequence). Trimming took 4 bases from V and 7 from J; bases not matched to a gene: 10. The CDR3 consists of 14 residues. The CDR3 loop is CASSLGTGEGEQYF. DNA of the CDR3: TGTGCCAGCAGCCTAGGGACTGGGGAGGGGGAGCAGTACTTC.

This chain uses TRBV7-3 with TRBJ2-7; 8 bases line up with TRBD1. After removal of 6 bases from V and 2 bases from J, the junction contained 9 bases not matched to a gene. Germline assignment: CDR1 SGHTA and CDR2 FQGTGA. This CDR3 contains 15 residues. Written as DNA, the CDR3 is TGTGCCAGCAGTTTGGGCCGGGACAGGACCTACGAGCAGTACTTC. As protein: CASSLGRDRTYEQYF.

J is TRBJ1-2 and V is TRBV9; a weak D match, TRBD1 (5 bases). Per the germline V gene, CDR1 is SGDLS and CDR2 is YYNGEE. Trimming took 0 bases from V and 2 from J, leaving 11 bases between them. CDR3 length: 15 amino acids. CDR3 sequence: CASSVGAQGNYGYTF. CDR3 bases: TGTGCCAGCAGCGTAGGGGCCCAGGGAAACTATGGCTACACCTTC.

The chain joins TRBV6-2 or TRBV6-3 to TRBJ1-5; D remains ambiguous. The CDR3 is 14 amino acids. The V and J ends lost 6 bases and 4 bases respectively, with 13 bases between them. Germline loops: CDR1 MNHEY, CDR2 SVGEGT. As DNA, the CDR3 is TGTGCCAGCAGCGACTTTCCGGGAAATCAGCCCCAGCATTTT. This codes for CASSDFPGNQPQHF.

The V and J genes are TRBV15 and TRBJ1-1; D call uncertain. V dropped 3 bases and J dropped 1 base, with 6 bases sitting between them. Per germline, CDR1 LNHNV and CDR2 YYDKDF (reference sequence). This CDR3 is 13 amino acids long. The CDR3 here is CATSSFRNTEAFF. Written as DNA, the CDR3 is TGTGCCACCAGCAGTTTTCGGAACACTGAAGCTTTCTTT.

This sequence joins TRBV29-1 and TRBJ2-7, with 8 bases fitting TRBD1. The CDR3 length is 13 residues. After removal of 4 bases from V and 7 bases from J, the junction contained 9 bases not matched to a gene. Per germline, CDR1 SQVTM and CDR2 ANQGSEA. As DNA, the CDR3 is TGCAGCGTTGGTGAAGGACAGGGTCGAGAGCAGTACTTC. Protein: CSVGEGQGREQYF.

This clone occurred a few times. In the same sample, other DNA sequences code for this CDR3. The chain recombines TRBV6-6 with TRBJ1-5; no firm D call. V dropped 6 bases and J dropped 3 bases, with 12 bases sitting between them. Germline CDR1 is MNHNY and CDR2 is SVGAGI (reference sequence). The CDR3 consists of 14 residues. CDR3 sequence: CASSPHRDNQPQHF. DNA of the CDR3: TGTGCCAGCAGCCCCCACAGAGACAATCAGCCCCAGCATTTT.

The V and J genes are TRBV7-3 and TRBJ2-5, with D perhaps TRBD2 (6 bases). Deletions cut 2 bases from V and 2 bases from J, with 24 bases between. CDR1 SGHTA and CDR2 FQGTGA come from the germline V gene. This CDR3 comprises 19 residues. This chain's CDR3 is CASSLASGGQDLTQETQYF. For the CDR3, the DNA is TGTGCCAGCAGCTTAGCCTCCGGGGGTCAAGACCTGACACAAGAGACCCAGTACTTC. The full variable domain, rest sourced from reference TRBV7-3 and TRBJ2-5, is GAGVSQTPSNKVTEKGKYVELRCDPISGHTALYWYRQSLGQGPEFLIYFQGTGAADDSGLPNDRFFAVRPEGSVSTLKIQRTERGDSAVYLCASSLASGGQDLTQETQYFGPGTRLLVL.

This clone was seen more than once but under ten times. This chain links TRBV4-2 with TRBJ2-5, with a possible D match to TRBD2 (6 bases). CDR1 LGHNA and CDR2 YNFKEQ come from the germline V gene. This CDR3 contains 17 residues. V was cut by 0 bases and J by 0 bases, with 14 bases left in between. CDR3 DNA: TGTGCCAGCAGCCAAGAGGGTTCGGGAGAGTACCAAGAGACCCAGTACTTC. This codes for CASSQEGSGEYQETQYF.

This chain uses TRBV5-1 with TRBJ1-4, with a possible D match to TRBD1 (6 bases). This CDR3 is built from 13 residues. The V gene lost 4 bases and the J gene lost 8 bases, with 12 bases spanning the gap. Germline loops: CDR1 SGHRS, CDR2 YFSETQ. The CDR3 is CASSTTGNEKLFF. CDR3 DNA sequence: TGCGCCAGCAGCACCACAGGGAACGAAAAACTGTTTTTT.

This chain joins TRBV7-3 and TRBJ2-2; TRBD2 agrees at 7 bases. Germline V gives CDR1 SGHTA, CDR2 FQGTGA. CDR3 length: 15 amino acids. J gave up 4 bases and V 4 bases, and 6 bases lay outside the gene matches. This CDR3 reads CASSSTASGTGELFF. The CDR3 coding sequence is TGTGCCAGCAGCTCCACCGCTAGCGGCACCGGGGAGCTGTTTTTT.